This record concerns one T cell receptor (beta chain) sequence. Its antigen is not identified. This sample is drawn from a study of cytomegalovirus exposure and HLA in healthy donors. Study-level findings and limits: There were 150 or so TCR beta chains listed as cytomegalovirus-associated.

Sequencing used immunoSEQ multiplex PCR; TCRdb keeps in-frame clones, though not all of them. The sample lists 150,000 to 200,000 clones; about 85% were seen once. V lost 6 bases to trimming and J lost 5 bases, with 12 bases between them. In germline, CDR1 is MNHEY, CDR2 SMNVEV (reference sequence). CDR3 size: 13 residues. The origin of this receptor is a man aged 18 to 29 in good health and CMV-seropositive. This sequence joins TRBV27 and TRBJ2-3; D remains ambiguous. The material sequenced was PBMCs. The CDR3 here is CASSPQYRDTQYF. In DNA, the CDR3 is TGTGCCAGCAGCCCACAATACCGAGATACGCAGTATTTT.